This entry lists 10 T cell receptor beta chains sequenced from one sample in a study of blood T cell repertoires in COVID-19. TCRdb keeps only in-frame clones here, not all; method: immunoSEQ multiplex PCR. The data show approximately 500,000 clones, 85% to 90% seen once. Sequencing was performed on peripheral blood. The receptors originated from a woman aged 50 to 60 with COVID-19, enrolled during active disease.

The chain joins TRBV5-1 to TRBJ1-1, with TRBD1 matching 8 bases. Germline V gene sequence: CDR1 SGHRS, CDR2 YFSETQ. The CDR3 has 16 residues. J lost 3 bases, V lost 4 bases, and 11 bases had no gene match. The CDR3 DNA is TGCGCCAGCAGCCCACCCCAATACAGGGGGTACACTGAAGCTTTCTTT. It specifies CASSPPQYRGYTEAFF.

This clone was found once. The chain is built from TRBV6-1 and TRBJ2-7; D is unclear. The ends were cut back, 3 bases at V and 0 bases at J, with 9 bases in the middle. CDR1 is MNHNS, CDR2 SASEGT, per germline. The CDR3 has 14 amino acids. The CDR3 DNA is TGTGCCAGCAGTGATACTTCTGTCTCCTACGAGCAGTACTTC. This gives the protein CASSDTSVSYEQYF.

J is TRBJ1-2 and V is TRBV10-1; possible D gene TRBD1, 5 bases. This CDR3 spans 14 amino acids. CDR1 WNHNN and CDR2 SYGVQD come from the germline V gene (reference sequence). V lost 3 bases to trimming and J lost 9 bases, with 17 bases between them. The CDR3 sequence is CASSELRPGYSYTF. CDR3 bases: TGCGCCAGCAGTGAACTTAGGCCAGGGTATAGCTACACCTTC.

The rearrangement uses TRBV7-9 and TRBJ2-3; 7 nucleotides agree with TRBD2. The V and J ends lost 5 bases and 4 bases, in that order; junction bases with no gene match: 6. Per the germline V gene, CDR1 is SEHNR and CDR2 is FQNEAQ (reference sequence). The CDR3 extends over 14 amino acids. The CDR3 DNA reads as TGTGCCAGCAGCACTGGACTAGGCTCAGATACGCAGTATTTT. It is translated as CASSTGLGSDTQYF.

The chain couples TRBV4-1 to TRBJ2-2; D unresolved. The V and J ends lost 1 base and 8 bases respectively, with 11 bases between them. Germline lookup yields CDR1 MGHRA and CDR2 YSYEKL. The CDR3 has 14 residues. Here the CDR3 DNA reads TGCGCCAGCAGCCAAGTAGGAGCCGGGGGGGAGCTGTTTTTT. Its protein is CASSQVGAGGELFF.

This sequence joins TRBV13 and TRBJ2-5, with 12 bases aligning to TRBD2. The CDR3 has 16 amino acids. Germline V gene sequence: CDR1 PRHDT, CDR2 FYEKMQ (reference sequence). V dropped 5 bases and J dropped 2; count of bases not matched to a gene: 6. This chain's CDR3 is CASSEILAGGQETQYF. In DNA, the CDR3 is TGTGCCAGCAGCGAAATACTAGCGGGGGGACAAGAGACCCAGTACTTC.

The chain combines TRBV7-7 with TRBJ2-3, with 11 bases fitting TRBD2. Trimming took 0 bases from V and 1 from J; bases not matched to a gene: 9. This CDR3 spans 19 amino acids. CDR1 SSHAT and CDR2 FNYEAQ come from the germline V gene (reference sequence). The CDR3 here is CASSLAPPSLAGGTDTQYF. Written as DNA, the CDR3 is TGTGCCAGCAGCTTAGCACCCCCCTCACTAGCGGGGGGCACAGATACGCAGTATTTT.

The chain recombines TRBV6-4 with TRBJ1-5, with D possibly being TRBD1 (6 bases). V was trimmed by 0 bases and J by 5 bases, leaving 14 bases between them. This CDR3 is built from 16 residues. Germline V gene lookup returns CDR1 MRHNA and CDR2 SNTAGT. The CDR3 sequence is CASSDSRWQGHQPQHF. The DNA for the CDR3 is TGTGCCAGCAGTGACTCGAGATGGCAGGGGCATCAGCCCCAGCATTTT.

This sequence joins TRBV11-3 and TRBJ2-1; 8 bases line up with TRBD1. Germline V gene data show CDR1 as SGHNT and CDR2 as YENEEA. V dropped 2 bases and J dropped 8; count of bases not matched to a gene: 8. The CDR3 totals 15 residues. The CDR3 bases are TGTGCCAGCAGCTTATGGCCAGGGGGCTTCGATGAGCAGTTCTTC. Translated: CASSLWPGGFDEQFF.

The chain has TRBV9 and TRBJ1-4, with TRBD1 matching over 7 bases. CDR3 length: 16 amino acids. J lost 7 bases, V lost 4 bases, and 13 bases had no gene match. Looked up from germline, CDR1 is SGDLS and CDR2 is YYNGEE. CDR3 loop: CASSSLEGASGEKLFF. In DNA form, the CDR3 reads TGTGCCAGCAGCTCACTAGAGGGGGCGTCAGGTGAAAAACTGTTTTTT.